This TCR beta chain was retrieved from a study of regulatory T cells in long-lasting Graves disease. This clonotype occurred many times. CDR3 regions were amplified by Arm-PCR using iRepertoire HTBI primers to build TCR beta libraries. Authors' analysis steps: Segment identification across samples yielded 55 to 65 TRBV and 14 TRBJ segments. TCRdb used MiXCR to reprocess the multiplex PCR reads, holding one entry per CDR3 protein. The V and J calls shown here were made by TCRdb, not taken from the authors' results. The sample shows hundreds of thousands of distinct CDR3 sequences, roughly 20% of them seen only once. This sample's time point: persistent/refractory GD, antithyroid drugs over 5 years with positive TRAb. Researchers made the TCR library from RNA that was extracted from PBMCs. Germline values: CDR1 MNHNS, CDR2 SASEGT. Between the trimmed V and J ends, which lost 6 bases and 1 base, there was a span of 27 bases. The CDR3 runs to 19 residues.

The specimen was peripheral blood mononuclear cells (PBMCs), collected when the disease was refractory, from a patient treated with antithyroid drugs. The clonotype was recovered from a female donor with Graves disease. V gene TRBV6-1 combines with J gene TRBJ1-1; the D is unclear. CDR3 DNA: TGTGCCAGCAGACGTACCTTTTCGGGGAAGGAAGGGAGGAACACTGAAGCTTTCTTT. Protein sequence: CASRRTFSGKEGRNTEAFF.